Reported below is one TCR beta chain. The antigen is undetermined. The sample comes from a study of T cell repertoires in ileal Crohn's disease. Study overall: Patients had a median approximately 7.2-year disease duration, and less than 40% were active smokers.

Adults with ileal or ileocolonic Crohn's disease and an indication for resection were eligible. V shed 3 bases and J shed 1 base, with 12 bases lying between them. The CDR3 length is 15 residues. Germline CDR1 and CDR2: MNHEY and SVGAGI. Study-level points and caveats: Clonal expansions were more frequent in active smokers than non-smokers at surgery. Sorted CD8 T cells held more high-frequency clones than CD4.

This table comes from immunoSEQ multiplex PCR, and its TCRdb copy is limited to in-frame clones, with some not included. The repertoire holds some 17,000 clones, with around 88% as singletons. The sequencing sample was made of ileal tissue. The V and J genes are TRBV6-5 and TRBJ1-1, with TRBD1 as a possible D gene (6 bases). This receptor was obtained from an adult with Crohn's disease. The CDR3 spells CASSYRRTENTEAFF. CDR3 DNA sequence: TGTGCCAGCAGTTATCGTCGGACAGAGAACACTGAAGCTTTCTTT.